A single sample gave rise to the 14 T cell receptor beta chains below, sequenced in a study of glioma-infiltrating T cells. Amplification of TCR alpha and beta CDR3 regions from RNA used iRepertoire nested multiplex PCR. TCRdb processed the multiplex PCR reads anew with MiXCR; each CDR3 protein has one entry. The sample includes about 140,000 distinct CDR3 sequences, about two fifths seen only once; the top ten take roughly a fifth. Material for sequencing was glioma tissue, nonneoplastic brain tissue, or PBMCs (not recorded which). The receptors originated from a human donor with low-grade glioma or glioblastoma, undergoing nonglioma brain surgery, or in good health (not recorded which).

The gene calls are TRBV20-1 and TRBJ2-1; 8 bases match TRBD1. The CDR3 has 13 amino acids. The germline gives CDR1 DFQATT, CDR2 SNEGSKA (reference sequence). The V gene end was trimmed by 3 bases and the J gene end by 8 bases; junction bases not matched to a gene: 6. CDR3 amino acids: CSASSAGGDEQFF. CDR3 DNA sequence: TGCAGTGCTAGTTCCGCAGGGGGCGATGAGCAGTTCTTC.

The chain uses TRBV7-2 and TRBJ2-3; no definite D call. V shed 3 bases and J shed 4 bases, with 11 bases lying between them. Germline values: CDR1 SGHTA, CDR2 FQGNSA. The CDR3 is made up of 14 amino acids. The CDR3 DNA is TGTGCCAGCAGCTTGACCGGGTACCCAGATACGCAGTATTTT. Protein sequence: CASSLTGYPDTQYF. Variable domain in full (rest from reference TRBV7-2 and TRBJ2-3): GAGVSQSPSNKVTEKGKDVELRCDPISGHTALYWYRQSLGQGLEFLIYFQGNSAPDKSGLPSDRFSAERTGGSVSTLTIQRTQQEDSAVYLCASSLTGYPDTQYFGPGTRLTVL.

The chain employs TRBV24-1 and TRBJ2-1, with 8 bases identical to TRBD1. Trimming cost V 5 bases and J 4 bases; bases outside gene matches: 6. Germline V gene data show CDR1 as KGHDR and CDR2 as SFDVKD. The CDR3 length is 15 residues. CDR3 sequence reads: CATSGPGQVYNEQFF. The CDR3 region has the DNA TGTGCCACCAGTGGGCCGGGACAGGTGTACAATGAGCAGTTCTTC.

The chain uses TRBV7-8 and TRBJ1-1; no clear D gene. Germline CDR1 and CDR2: SGHVS and FQNEAQ. The CDR3 totals 13 residues. V was cut by 1 base and J by 0 bases, with 3 bases left in between. The CDR3 DNA reads as TGTGCCAGCAGCTTAGAAATGAACACTGAAGCTTTCTTT. It codes for CASSLEMNTEAFF.

This chain connects TRBV20-1 to TRBJ2-1; TRBD2 aligns across 14 bases. The CDR3 is 14 amino acids. The V segment lost 4 bases and the J segment 14 bases; nucleotides outside the gene matches: 10. Per germline, CDR1 DFQATT and CDR2 SNEGSKA (reference sequence). The CDR3 reads CSAKPGLAGVREFF. The CDR3 DNA follows: TGCAGTGCTAAACCGGGACTAGCGGGGGTACGAGAGTTCTTC.

The J gene is TRBJ1-5, the V gene TRBV18, with D maybe TRBD1 (6 bases). Trimming stripped 6 bases from V and 7 bases from J, with 13 bases between. Germline V gene sequence: CDR1 KGHSH, CDR2 LQKENI. The CDR3 contains 13 residues. CDR3 in DNA: TGTGCCAGCTCCAGGGGTCCGGGACAGCCCCAGCATTTT. Translating it yields CASSRGPGQPQHF.

This clonotype was found a few times. CDR3 DNA sequence: TGTGCCAGCAGCTTAGGGGGCTCAGTTGCAACTAATGAAAAACTGTTTTTT. This sequence encodes CASSLGGSVATNEKLFF. The gene calls are TRBV7-2 and TRBJ1-4; TRBD1 might be the D (5 bases). V was clipped by 1 base and J by 0 bases, with 12 bases between them. This CDR3 comprises 17 residues. Germline loops: CDR1 SGHTA, CDR2 FQGNSA.

A note on this clonotype: The CDR3 ends on some other residue instead of the conserved phenylalanine or tryptophan, so this is likely a read error. The chain links TRBV6-1 to TRBJ2-5; D is undetermined. In germline, CDR1 is MNHNS, CDR2 SASEGT. Trimming cost V 7 bases and J 2 bases, with 11 bases left between them. The CDR3 loop spans 13 amino acids. In nucleotides, the CDR3 is TGTGCCAGCAAACAAGGGCTTCAAGAGACCCAGTACCTC. Translated, it gives CASKQGLQETQYL.

A note on this clonotype: The junction departs from the called germline gene at one end, perhaps through a read error. The gene calls are TRBV7-2 and TRBJ2-3; D remains unclear. The CDR3 length is 13 residues. In germline, CDR1 is SGHTA, CDR2 FQGNSA. The DNA of the CDR3 is TGTGTCAGCAGCTTCTTCTTGCCAGATACGCAGTATTTT. Protein: CVSSFFLPDTQYF. The full variable domain, in which reference TRBV7-2 and TRBJ2-3 provide the parts outside the CDR3, is GAGVSQSPSNKVTEKGKDVELRCDPISGHTALYWYRQSLGQGLEFLIYFQGNSAPDKSGLPSDRFSAERTGGSVSTLTIQRTQQEDSAVYLCVSSFFLPDTQYFGPGTRLTVL.

The chain joins TRBV6-2 or TRBV6-3 to TRBJ2-7; TRBD2 aligns across 11 bases. Germline loops: CDR1 MNHEY, CDR2 SVGEGT. Germline trimming cut 8 bases from V and 11 bases from J; bases unmatched to any gene: 14. The CDR3 loop spans 14 amino acids. The CDR3 loop is CASGMTSGNGPEYF. For the CDR3, the DNA is TGTGCCAGCGGAATGACTAGCGGGAACGGGCCGGAGTACTTC.

The table lists this clonotype with a few counts. The chain uses TRBV7-2 and TRBJ1-1, with D hard to call. The germline V gene has CDR1 SGHTA and CDR2 FQGNSA. The length of the CDR3 is 12 residues. Trimming removed 5 bases at V and 8 bases at J, with 12 bases between. The CDR3 reads CASSIGRSEAFF. In DNA, the CDR3 is TGTGCCAGCAGCATTGGACGGTCGGAAGCTTTCTTT.

The J gene is TRBJ2-3, the V gene TRBV15, with TRBD1 identical over 10 bases. Losses at the gene ends were 3 bases for V and 5 bases for J; bases not matched to a gene: 5. The CDR3 contains 15 residues. Germline CDR1 and CDR2: LNHNV and YYDKDF (reference sequence). The CDR3 bases are TGTGCCACCAGCAGGACAGGGGGCGGAGGAGATACGCAGTATTTT. Translating gives CATSRTGGGGDTQYF.

This sequence joins TRBV6-1 and TRBJ1-1; D is perhaps TRBD1 (5 bases). Trimming left V 8 bases short and J 3 bases short, with 13 bases between. CDR3 length equals 13 residues. Germline values: CDR1 MNHNS, CDR2 SASEGT. In DNA, the CDR3 is TGTGCCAGCTGCAGGGAGCGTGACACTGAAGCTTTCTTT. Its protein product is CASCRERDTEAFF.

The V and J genes are TRBV7-2 and TRBJ1-1; D unclear. Trimming removed 5 bases at V and 4 bases at J, with 17 bases between. The CDR3 contains 15 residues. The germline CDR1 and CDR2 sequences are SGHTA and FQGNSA. CDR3 region: CASSLGRAPGTEAFF. The DNA for the CDR3 is TGTGCCAGCAGCCTCGGACGGGCACCAGGCACTGAAGCTTTCTTT.